One and the same sample provided the 22 T cell receptor beta chains below, sequenced in a study of blood T cell repertoires in COVID-19. Profiling relied on immunoSEQ multiplex PCR, and the TCRdb table lists in-frame clones only, not all of them. The table shows fewer than 100,000 clones, with around 90% occurring only once. The material sequenced was peripheral blood. The receptors stem from a woman aged 80 or over with acute or convalescent COVID-19.

This sequence joins TRBV5-1 and TRBJ1-3, with 8 bases lining up with TRBD1. This CDR3 contains 15 residues. Trimming cost V 0 bases and J 4 bases; bases outside gene matches: 3. From germline, CDR1 is SGHRS and CDR2 YFSETQ. CDR3 protein: CASSLGQGAGNTIYF. The DNA of the CDR3 is TGCGCCAGCAGCTTGGGGCAGGGGGCCGGAAACACCATATATTTT. The variable domain in full, completed from reference TRBV5-1 and TRBJ1-3, reads KAGVTQTPRYLIKTRGQQVTLSCSPISGHRSVSWYQQTPGQGLQFLFEYFSETQRNKGNFPGRFSGRQFSNSRSEMNVSTLELGDSALYLCASSLGQGAGNTIYFGEGSWLTVV.

The rearrangement links TRBV6-6 to TRBJ2-2; 7 bases are a match to TRBD1. CDR3 length equals 15 residues. The germline V gene encodes CDR1 MNHNY and CDR2 SVGAGI (reference sequence). Trimming at V came to 5 bases and at J to 1 base, leaving 4 bases not matched to a gene. As DNA, the CDR3 is TGTGCCAGCAGTGCGACAGGGTTGAACACCGGGGAGCTGTTTTTT. This encodes CASSATGLNTGELFF.

The chain links TRBV9 to TRBJ2-5, with 9 bases lining up with TRBD1. After removal of 0 bases from V and 5 bases from J, the junction contained 8 bases not matched to a gene. The germline V gene has CDR1 SGDLS and CDR2 YYNGEE. This CDR3 spans 16 amino acids. In DNA, the CDR3 is TGTGCCAGCAGCGTAGCCCAAGACAGGGGGTGGGAGACCCAGTACTTC. Residues: CASSVAQDRGWETQYF.

The genes are TRBV28 and TRBJ2-5, with 8 bases identical to TRBD1. CDR1 and CDR2 (germline): MDHEN, SYDVKM. The CDR3 extends over 14 amino acids. J gave up 2 bases and V 6 bases, and 5 bases lay outside the gene matches. The CDR3 DNA follows: TGTGCCAGCAGGAAGGACAGGGATCAAGAGACCCAGTACTTC. Translation gives CASRKDRDQETQYF.

The rearrangement joins TRBV9 to TRBJ2-3; D call uncertain. Germline CDR1 is SGDLS and CDR2 is YYNGEE. Trimming removed 3 bases from V and 3 bases from J, with 17 bases in between. The CDR3 runs 16 residues. Here the CDR3 DNA reads TGTGCCAGCAGCGCCTTACTACTCTCGACGACAGATACGCAGTATTTT. Its translation is CASSALLLSTTDTQYF.

A single count supports this clone. The chain recombines TRBV27 with TRBJ1-6; maybe TRBD1 (6 bases). Trimming shortened V by 2 bases and J by 10 bases, and 12 bases separated the two germline ends. Germline CDR1 and CDR2: MNHEY and SMNVEV (reference sequence). This CDR3 has 14 amino acids. The CDR3 sequence is CASSLEGVGSPLHF. As DNA, the CDR3 is TGTGCCAGCAGTTTAGAGGGGGTTGGATCACCCCTCCACTTT.

This clone showed up just a few times. The chain links TRBV3-1 (or the pseudogene TRBV3-2) to TRBJ1-2; 10 bases match TRBD1. Germline V gene sequence: CDR1 LGHDT, CDR2 YNNKEL (reference sequence). The CDR3 has 15 residues. V trimming: 3 bases; J trimming: 4 bases; junction bases outside the gene matches: 5. DNA for the CDR3: TGTGCCAGCAGCCAGCTGACAGGGGGCGGCTATGGCTACACCTTC. Translation: CASSQLTGGGYGYTF.

The chain recombines TRBV4-2 with TRBJ2-3, with 10 bases that match TRBD2. CDR1 and CDR2 from the germline V gene are LGHNA and YNFKEQ. Losses at the gene ends were 0 bases for V and 6 bases for J; bases not matched to a gene: 6. The CDR3 is made up of 16 amino acids. The CDR3 region has the DNA TGTGCCAGCAGCCAAGATATAGCGGGGGGAACGGATACGCAGTATTTT. Translation: CASSQDIAGGTDTQYF.

This clone was seen more than once but under ten times. This chain links TRBV4-1 with TRBJ2-3; tentatively, D is TRBD1 (8 bases). From germline, CDR1 is MGHRA and CDR2 YSYEKL. The CDR3 runs to 14 residues. V was pared by 1 base and J by 8 bases, with 13 bases between. The CDR3 coding sequence is TGCGCCAGCAGCCAAGGAACAGGGGGGGCTACGCAGTATTTT. This encodes CASSQGTGGATQYF.

This clone was recorded once. V and J are TRBV19 and TRBJ1-2; 7 bases agree with TRBD1. Germline V gene sequence: CDR1 LNHDA, CDR2 SQIVND (reference sequence). V lost 6 bases and J lost 5; bases outside the gene matches: 9. CDR3 length: 14 residues. CDR3 sequence (DNA): TGTGCCAGTAGACCGTTGGCAGGGGGGTATGGCTACACCTTC. Translated, it gives CASRPLAGGYGYTF.

The chain couples TRBV7-3 to TRBJ2-2, with 7 bases aligning to TRBD1. The CDR3 is 15 residues long. Germline CDR1 SGHTA, CDR2 FQGTGA. V lost 5 bases and J lost 1; bases outside the gene matches: 4. Here the CDR3 reads CASSRDRENTGELFF. CDR3 nucleotide sequence: TGTGCCAGCAGCCGGGACAGAGAGAACACCGGGGAGCTGTTTTTT.

This chain connects TRBV29-1 to TRBJ2-1, with 7 bases aligning to TRBD1. Germline assignment: CDR1 SQVTM and CDR2 ANQGSEA. The CDR3 runs to 15 residues. V lost 7 bases, J lost 0 bases, and 9 bases stayed unmatched. CDR3 nucleotides: TGCAGCGCACCCCTCAGGGGGAGCTCCTACAATGAGCAGTTCTTC. This gives the protein CSAPLRGSSYNEQFF.

This clone was detected once. This chain connects TRBV6-6 to TRBJ1-5; possibly TRBD1 for D (5 bases). The CDR3 consists of 13 residues. V was cut by 5 bases and J by 4 bases, with 9 bases left in between. Looked up from germline, CDR1 is MNHNY and CDR2 is SVGAGI (reference sequence). For the CDR3, the DNA is TGTGCCAGCAGTCCTTCAGGGAATCAGCCCCAGCATTTT. Translation: CASSPSGNQPQHF.

This clone was observed a single time. The chain uses TRBV5-4 and TRBJ1-1; D remains unclear. The CDR3 has 12 residues. With 0 bases removed from V and 5 bases from J, the gap between germline ends came to 5 bases. Germline CDR1 and CDR2: SGHNT and YYREEE (reference sequence). The CDR3 bases are TGTGCCAGCAGCTTGGACGGGACTGAAGCTTTCTTT. Translation: CASSLDGTEAFF. Together with reference TRBV5-4 and TRBJ1-1, the CDR3 gives the full variable domain: ETGVTQSPTHLIKTRGQQVTLRCSSQSGHNTVSWYQQALGQGPQFIFQYYREEENGRGNFPPRFSGLQFPNYSSELNVNALELDDSALYLCASSLDGTEAFFGQGTRLTVV.

This rearrangement joins TRBV2 to TRBJ1-6, with no clear D. CDR1 is SNHLY and CDR2 is FYNNEI in the germline V gene. Trimming shortened V by 3 bases and J by 4 bases, and 4 bases separated the two germline ends. The CDR3 is made up of 13 amino acids. The CDR3 reads CASSDQYNSPLHF. The CDR3 DNA follows: TGTGCCAGCAGTGACCAGTATAATTCACCCCTCCACTTT.

The V call is TRBV14, the J call TRBJ2-1; a possible D gene is TRBD1 (5 bases). Trimming pared 0 bases from V and 9 bases from J, leaving 9 bases between. CDR1 is SGHDN, CDR2 FVKESK, per germline. CDR3 length equals 13 residues. The CDR3 sequence is CASSQETGSEQFF. For the CDR3, the DNA is TGTGCCAGCAGCCAAGAAACAGGCAGTGAGCAGTTCTTC. Filled out from reference TRBV14 and TRBJ2-1, the complete variable domain reads EAGVTQFPSHSVIEKGQTVTLRCDPISGHDNLYWYRRVMGKEIKFLLHFVKESKQDESGMPNNRFLAERTGGTYSTLKVQPAELEDSGVYFCASSQETGSEQFFGPGTRLTVL.

The rearrangement uses TRBV19 and TRBJ2-1; TRBD2 aligns across 8 bases. The CDR3 has 14 residues. V dropped 6 bases and J dropped 4; count of bases not matched to a gene: 5. CDR1 and CDR2 from the germline V gene are LNHDA and SQIVND (reference sequence). The CDR3 protein is CASRGGGTYNEQFF. The CDR3 coding sequence is TGTGCCAGTAGGGGCGGGGGGACTTACAATGAGCAGTTCTTC. Drawing the rest from reference TRBV19 and TRBJ2-1, the complete variable domain is DGGITQSPKYLFRKEGQNVTLSCEQNLNHDAMYWYRQDPGQGLRLIYYSQIVNDFQKGDIAEGYSVSREKKESFPLTVTSAQKNPTAFYLCASRGGGTYNEQFFGPGTRLTVL.

This chain joins TRBV7-9 and TRBJ2-3; possibly TRBD2 for D (6 bases). The V end was cut by 1 base, the J end by 15 bases, with 20 bases between. The CDR3 is 14 residues long. The germline gives CDR1 SEHNR, CDR2 FQNEAQ (reference sequence). CDR3 residues: CASSLGGAQIRSYF. The CDR3 DNA follows: TGTGCCAGCAGCTTAGGCGGGGCACAGATACGGTCCTATTTT.

Of note for this clone: No DNA is shown, since the ends of the CDR3 on it are uncertain; the CDR3 is the one TCRdb lists. CDR3 residues: CASSKVAGGAFF. V gene TRBV21-1 combines with J gene TRBJ1-1; no check of the table's D call, TRBD1, against the DNA was made. TRBV21-1 is termed a pseudogene. 12 amino acids form the CDR3, both terminal residues included.

The chain carries TRBV5-1 and TRBJ2-1; D perhaps matches TRBD2 (5 bases). V was pared by 1 base and J by 8 bases, with 13 bases between. This CDR3 is built from 14 residues. The germline V gene encodes CDR1 SGHRS and CDR2 YFSETQ. The CDR3 reads CASSLYGSRDEQFF. The CDR3 coding sequence is TGCGCCAGCAGCTTGTATGGGTCGAGGGATGAGCAGTTCTTC.

The chain recombines TRBV7-2 with TRBJ2-4; maybe TRBD2 (5 bases). Germline values: CDR1 SGHTA, CDR2 FQGNSA. The CDR3 is 14 residues long. Trimming stripped 4 bases from V and 5 bases from J, with 12 bases between. CDR3 protein: CASSWTGVQNIQYF. CDR3 nucleotide sequence: TGTGCCAGCAGCTGGACCGGGGTCCAAAACATTCAGTACTTC. Full variable domain (remainder filled in from reference TRBV7-2 and TRBJ2-4): GAGVSQSPSNKVTEKGKDVELRCDPISGHTALYWYRQSLGQGLEFLIYFQGNSAPDKSGLPSDRFSAERTGGSVSTLTIQRTQQEDSAVYLCASSWTGVQNIQYFGAGTRLSVL.

The chain uses TRBV7-9 and TRBJ1-2; D call uncertain. Per germline, CDR1 SEHNR and CDR2 FQNEAQ (reference sequence). Trimming shortened V by 3 bases and J by 6 bases, and 11 bases separated the two germline ends. CDR3 length equals 13 residues. CDR3 protein: CASSLGPTDGYTF. CDR3 nucleotides: TGTGCCAGCAGCTTGGGCCCGACCGATGGCTACACCTTC.